Listed below are T cell receptor beta chains from one sample, sequenced in a study of T cell responses to AZD1222 COVID-19 vaccine. Profiling relied on immunoSEQ multiplex PCR, and the TCRdb table lists in-frame clones only, not all of them. The table has roughly 160,000 clones, around 90% seen once. This specimen was peripheral blood, taken on day 0 of MenACWY control vaccination. The receptors shown here come from an adult in good health. Each CDR3 is given with its conserved first and last residue. D genes are given only for firm matches. The size entry is marked missing in some rows and otherwise reads once, few, many or a size class.

NA	NA	TRBV7-6	TRBJ2-7	CASSSPGHVYEQYF	TGTGCCAGCAGTTCCCCCGGACATGTCTACGAGCAGTACTTC
NA	TRBD2	TRBV6-5	TRBJ2-1	CASSYSSGGRRNEQFF	TGTGCCAGCAGTTACTCGAGCGGCGGGAGGAGAAATGAGCAGTTCTTC
NA	NA	TRBV6-2/TRBV6-3	TRBJ2-3	CASSYSRLTDTQYF	TGTGCCAGCAGTTACTCACGCTTGACCGATACGCAGTATTTT
NA	NA	TRBV19	TRBJ1-1	CASSRAGETATEAFF	TGTGCCAGTAGTAGGGCAGGGGAAACCGCCACTGAAGCTTTCTTT
NA	NA	TRBV11-2	TRBJ1-2	CASSTDIYGYTF	TGTGCCAGCAGCACGGACATCTATGGCTACACCTTC
NA	NA	TRBV7-9	TRBJ1-1	CASSYRGDTEAFF	TGTGCCAGCAGCTACAGAGGGGACACTGAAGCTTTCTTT
NA	NA	TRBV29-1	TRBJ1-2	CSAIGPGGGYGYTF	TGCAGCGCAATCGGGCCTGGAGGGGGCTATGGCTACACCTTC
few	NA	TRBV19	TRBJ1-4	CASSMGVTNEKLFF	TGTGCCAGTAGTATGGGGGTGACTAATGAAAAACTGTTTTTT
NA	NA	TRBV28	TRBJ1-5	CASSGGNQPQHF	TGTGCCAGCAGTGGAGGAAATCAGCCCCAGCATTTT
NA	TRBD2	TRBV3-1/TRBV3-2	TRBJ2-1	CASSPLAGGSNEQFF	TGTGCCAGCAGCCCACTGGCGGGAGGCTCCAATGAGCAGTTCTTC
NA	NA	TRBV15	TRBJ1-6	CATSRGQGSSYNSPLHF	TGTGCCACCAGCAGAGGTCAGGGGAGCTCCTATAATTCACCCCTCCACTTT
NA	NA	TRBV27	TRBJ1-1	CASSNSRGGGTEAFF	TGTGCCAGCAGCAACTCCCGGGGAGGCGGCACTGAAGCTTTCTTT
NA	TRBD1	TRBV5-1	TRBJ1-1	CASSFWGTDNEEAFF	TGCGCCAGCAGCTTCTGGGGGACAGATAATGAAGAGGCTTTCTTT
NA	NA	TRBV11-3	TRBJ1-2	CASSPDSLDGYTF	TGTGCCAGCAGCCCGGACAGTTTAGACGGCTACACCTTC
NA	NA	TRBV7-9	TRBJ1-2	CASSLARAGSYGYTF	TGTGCCAGCAGCTTAGCTCGAGCAGGGAGCTATGGCTACACCTTC
NA	NA	TRBV7-3	TRBJ2-2	CASSRGLANTGELFF	TGTGCCAGCAGCCGCGGTTTGGCTAACACCGGGGAGCTGTTTTTT
NA	TRBD1	TRBV14	TRBJ2-7	CASSWGQGDYEQYF	TGTGCCAGCAGCTGGGGACAGGGGGACTACGAGCAGTACTTC
NA	NA	TRBV7-9	TRBJ1-6	CASRPPEPYNSPLHF	TGTGCCAGCAGACCTCCAGAGCCCTATAATTCACCCCTCCACTTT
NA	NA	TRBV14	TRBJ2-6	CASSQGFSGANVLTF	TGTGCCAGCAGCCAGGGCTTCTCGGGGGCCAACGTCCTGACTTTC
NA	TRBD1	TRBV29-1	TRBJ1-2	CSGQPTGGNDYGYTF	TGCAGCGGGCAGCCGACAGGGGGCAACGACTATGGCTACACCTTC
NA	NA	TRBV23-1	TRBJ1-5	CASSQRTVLNQPQHF	TGCGCCAGCAGTCAAAGGACAGTTCTCAATCAGCCCCAGCATTTT
NA	TRBD1	TRBV19	TRBJ1-1	CASSIHRGMNTEAFF	TGTGCCAGTAGTATCCACAGGGGAATGAACACTGAAGCTTTCTTT
NA	NA	TRBV7-9	TRBJ1-5	CASSLEQANQPQHF	TGTGCCAGCAGCTTAGAACAGGCCAATCAGCCCCAGCATTTT
NA	NA	TRBV5-1	TRBJ1-2	CASRTGDPSLYGYTF	TGCGCCAGCAGAACTGGGGACCCAAGCCTCTATGGCTACACCTTC
NA	TRBD2	TRBV2	TRBJ2-5	CASSERLAGLGETQYF	TGTGCCAGCAGCGAAAGACTAGCGGGATTGGGGGAGACCCAGTACTTC
NA	TRBD1	TRBV25-1	TRBJ1-6	CASSGDRGTLSLHF	TGTGCCAGCAGTGGAGACAGGGGGACTTTGTCCCTCCACTTT
NA	TRBD1	TRBV19	TRBJ1-2	CASSIRGGTGRDYTF	TGTGCCAGTAGTATTCGGGGGGGGACAGGGAGAGACTACACCTTC
few	NA	TRBV4-2	TRBJ2-2	CASSQDDTGANTGELFF	TGTGCCAGCAGCCAAGACGACACTGGAGCGAACACCGGGGAGCTGTTTTTT
NA	TRBD2	TRBV5-1	TRBJ2-2	CASSFLAGVSGELFF	TGCGCCAGCAGCTTTCTAGCGGGAGTATCCGGGGAGCTGTTTTTT
NA	TRBD2	TRBV27	TRBJ2-3	CASSVGLVGSHTDTQYF	TGTGCCAGCAGTGTGGGACTAGTGGGGAGCCACACAGATACGCAGTATTTT
NA	TRBD2	TRBV14	TRBJ2-1	CASSQENRRLAGDNEQFF	TGTGCCAGCAGCCAAGAAAATCGTCGACTAGCGGGGGACAATGAGCAGTTCTTC
NA	TRBD1	TRBV10-3	TRBJ1-1	CAITGQENTEAFF	TGTGCCATCACGGGACAGGAGAACACTGAAGCTTTCTTT
NA	TRBD2	TRBV19	TRBJ2-7	CASSIFGTSVVEQYF	TGTGCCAGTAGTATTTTTGGGACTAGCGTCGTCGAGCAGTACTTC
once	TRBD1	TRBV7-2	TRBJ2-2	CASSIRQGAPRTGELFF	TGTGCCAGCAGCATAAGACAGGGGGCGCCGAGAACCGGGGAGCTGTTTTTT
NA	TRBD1	TRBV19	TRBJ2-1	CASRTGQAGEQFF	TGTGCCAGTAGGACGGGACAGGCCGGTGAGCAGTTCTTC
NA	NA	TRBV14	TRBJ1-4	CASSQGRWGKLFF	TGTGCCAGCAGCCAAGGACGGTGGGGAAAACTGTTTTTT
NA	TRBD2	TRBV19	TRBJ2-1	CASSTGTSGSNEQFF	TGTGCCAGTAGTACCGGGACTAGCGGGAGCAATGAGCAGTTCTTC
NA	TRBD2	TRBV7-8	TRBJ2-2	CASSGRTSGTGELFF	TGTGCCAGCAGCGGTCGGACTAGCGGCACCGGGGAGCTGTTTTTT
NA	NA	TRBV27	TRBJ1-3	CASSPRVAGNTIYF	TGTGCCAGCAGTCCCAGGGTGGCTGGAAACACCATATATTTT
once	NA	TRBV29-1	TRBJ2-1	CSVESGTEQFF	TGCAGCGTTGAATCGGGGACTGAGCAGTTCTTC
NA	NA	TRBV5-6	TRBJ1-3	CASSWRDMGNTIYF	TGTGCCAGCAGCTGGCGGGACATGGGGAACACCATATATTTT
NA	NA	TRBV7-8	TRBJ2-5	CASSFDWEERTQYF	TGTGCCAGCAGCTTTGACTGGGAAGAGAGGACCCAGTACTTC
NA	NA	TRBV3-1/TRBV3-2	TRBJ1-1	CASSQAAEAFF	TGTGCCAGCAGCCAAGCCGCTGAAGCTTTCTTT
NA	TRBD2	TRBV28	TRBJ2-1	CASRSSGSSYNEQFF	TGTGCCAGCAGGTCGAGCGGGAGCTCCTACAATGAGCAGTTCTTC
NA	TRBD2	TRBV4-3	TRBJ2-2	CASSPTSGGAGELFF	TGCGCCAGCAGCCCGACTAGCGGGGGAGCCGGGGAGCTGTTTTTT
NA	NA	TRBV18	TRBJ1-1	CASSPLESFGTEAFF	TGTGCCAGCTCACCACTAGAATCTTTCGGCACTGAAGCTTTCTTT
NA	NA	TRBV4-3	TRBJ1-2	CASSQLPVGINYGYTF	TGCGCCAGCAGCCAACTCCCGGTGGGCATTAACTATGGCTACACCTTC
NA	TRBD1	TRBV9	TRBJ1-1	CASSVEGAAEAFF	TGTGCCAGCAGCGTAGAGGGGGCAGCTGAAGCTTTCTTT
once	TRBD2	TRBV7-3	TRBJ2-3	CASSLGLGRDTQYF	TGTGCCAGCAGCCTCGGACTAGGTCGGGATACGCAGTATTTT
NA	TRBD2	TRBV5-6	TRBJ2-5	CASSLVLAGGVETQYF	TGTGCCAGCAGCTTGGTCCTAGCGGGAGGTGTAGAGACCCAGTACTTC
NA	TRBD1	TRBV11-3	TRBJ1-3	CASTSPGQDNSSGNTIYF	TGTGCCAGCACTTCCCCTGGACAGGACAATAGCTCTGGAAACACCATATATTTT
NA	TRBD1	TRBV18	TRBJ1-6	CASSPRGPGTNSPLHF	TGTGCCAGCTCACCGAGGGGGCCGGGAACTAATTCACCCCTCCACTTT
NA	TRBD2	TRBV27	TRBJ2-1	CASSLSGTSYNEQFF	TGTGCCAGCAGCCTGAGCGGGACCTCCTACAATGAGCAGTTCTTC